In its sample, the clone carrying this T cell receptor beta chain was seen once. Its cognate antigen is unknown. Germline lookup yields CDR1 SGHNT and CDR2 YYREEE (reference sequence). This CDR3 spans 16 amino acids. With 3 bases clipped from V and 2 bases from J, the junction kept 8 bases outside the gene matches. Method: immunoSEQ multiplex PCR; TCRdb's copy keeps in-frame clones and lacks some. There are approximately 94,000 clones in the sample; about 89% occur only once, and 4% to 5% lies in the top ten. The data were taken from a study of T cell responses to AZD1222 COVID-19 vaccine. Study-level findings and limits: Donors were mostly white British, more females; clonal diversity possibly underestimated. Of the AZD1222 recipients, only five or six were seropositive at baseline.

The sequenced sample was peripheral blood, obtained on day 0 of MenACWY control vaccination. The chain links TRBV5-4 to TRBJ2-3; 8 bases line up with TRBD2. The clonotype comes from an adult in good health. The CDR3 region is CASSSGGAGLTDTQYF. The CDR3 DNA sequence: TGTGCCAGCAGCTCCGGGGGGGCCGGTCTCACAGATACGCAGTATTTT. The whole variable domain, filled in from reference TRBV5-4 and TRBJ2-3, reads ETGVTQSPTHLIKTRGQQVTLRCSSQSGHNTVSWYQQALGQGPQFIFQYYREEENGRGNFPPRFSGLQFPNYSSELNVNALELDDSALYLCASSSGGAGLTDTQYFGPGTRLTVL.